These 22 T cell receptor beta chains were sequenced from one sample in a study of blood T cell repertoires in COVID-19. Sequencing was performed with immunoSEQ multiplex PCR; in TCRdb, only in-frame clones are kept and a portion is missing. The sample holds about 67,000 clones; around 86% are singletons and the top ten take 8.3%. Sequences were obtained from peripheral blood. The source of these receptors is a man in his forties or fifties with active COVID-19.

This clone occurred a few times. The junction and the germline gene differ at one end; a read error may be behind it. This rearrangement joins TRBV3-1 (or the pseudogene TRBV3-2) to TRBJ1-5; 7 bases agree with TRBD1. Germline-derived CDR1 and CDR2 are LGHDT and YNNKEL (reference sequence). CDR3 size: 15 residues. CDR3 coding DNA: TGTGCCAGCAGCAAAGAGGGGGACAGATCATCGCCCCAGCATTTT. Its translation is CASSKEGDRSSPQHF.

The chain combines TRBV3-1 (or the pseudogene TRBV3-2) with TRBJ2-2; 8 nucleotides align to TRBD1. The CDR3 is made up of 15 amino acids. Trimming cost V 4 bases and J 1 base; bases outside gene matches: 2. Germline V gene lookup returns CDR1 LGHDT and CDR2 YNNKEL (reference sequence). CDR3 nucleotide sequence: TGTGCCAGCAGCCCAGGGGGCTTGAACACCGGGGAGCTGTTTTTT. The encoded protein is CASSPGGLNTGELFF.

The chain combines TRBV30 with TRBJ1-5; the D is unclear. The CDR3 has 14 residues. The germline V and J ends were trimmed by 5 bases and 5 bases, with 16 bases remaining between them. Germline V gene lookup returns CDR1 GTSNPN and CDR2 SVGIG (reference sequence). CDR3 protein: CAWGLGYGDQPQHF. The DNA for the CDR3 is TGTGCCTGGGGTCTGGGATACGGGGATCAGCCCCAGCATTTT.

This chain joins TRBV24-1 and TRBJ1-4; D may be TRBD1 (5 bases). Germline V gives CDR1 KGHDR, CDR2 SFDVKD. Trimming cost V 4 bases and J 2 bases, with 13 bases left between them. The length of the CDR3 is 16 residues. Here the CDR3 DNA reads TGTGCCACCAGTGACTCCGCGGGGGGGACTAATGAAAAACTGTTTTTT. Amino acids: CATSDSAGGTNEKLFF.

The CDR3 coding sequence is TGTGCCAGCAGCCCGCGGGAGAAGGGCTACGAGCAGTACTTC. Translating it yields CASSPREKGYEQYF. This sequence joins TRBV7-9 and TRBJ2-7, with TRBD2 matching over 7 bases. Germline V gene data show CDR1 as SEHNR and CDR2 as FQNEAQ (reference sequence). The junction had 7 bases not matched to a gene; V was cut back by 5 bases and J by 3 bases. The CDR3 contains 14 residues.

The V call is TRBV5-6, the J call TRBJ2-3, with 11 bases identical to TRBD1. CDR3 length: 14 residues. In germline, CDR1 is SGHDT, CDR2 YYEEEE. The J segment lost 7 bases and the V segment lost 4 bases, leaving 5 bases of the junction unmatched. DNA for the CDR3: TGTGCCAGCAGCCTCGGACAGGGGGCTAATACGCAGTATTTT. As protein: CASSLGQGANTQYF.

The rearrangement uses TRBV4-3 and TRBJ1-1, with a weak D call TRBD1 (5 bases). V was trimmed by 4 bases and J by 6 bases, leaving 15 bases between them. CDR3 length equals 14 residues. CDR1 LGHNA and CDR2 YSLEER come from the germline V gene. The CDR3 sequence: CASSPLGHSAEAFF. The DNA for the CDR3 is TGCGCCAGCAGCCCCCTAGGACATTCCGCTGAAGCTTTCTTT.

The chain is built from TRBV19 and TRBJ2-3; D is perhaps TRBD1 (5 bases). The CDR3 runs to 17 residues. Germline assignment: CDR1 LNHDA and CDR2 SQIVND (reference sequence). V shed 6 bases and J shed 2 bases, with 21 bases lying between them. Here the CDR3 DNA reads TGTGCCAGTAGCTTACGGGCCGAGTGGGGCACCACAGATACGCAGTATTTT. Encoded protein: CASSLRAEWGTTDTQYF.

The chain has TRBV18 and TRBJ2-1; 8 positions match TRBD2. The germline V gene has CDR1 KGHSH and CDR2 LQKENI. Germline trimming cut 3 bases from V and 2 bases from J; bases unmatched to any gene: 6. The CDR3 consists of 16 residues. CDR3 sequence (DNA): TGTGCCAGCTCACCCCCCCAAGCGGGAGCCTACAATGAGCAGTTCTTC. Translation: CASSPPQAGAYNEQFF.

The genes are TRBV2 and TRBJ1-1; D is perhaps TRBD1 (6 bases). The V end was cut by 6 bases, the J end by 0 bases, with 14 bases between. The CDR3 totals 15 residues. CDR1 SNHLY and CDR2 FYNNEI come from the germline V gene. The CDR3 DNA reads TGTGCCAGCAGGGGACCGGGACAAATGAACACTGAAGCTTTCTTT. Amino acids: CASRGPGQMNTEAFF. The whole variable domain, remainder taken from reference TRBV2 and TRBJ1-1, is EPEVTQTPSHQVTQMGQEVILRCVPISNHLYFYWYRQILGQKVEFLVSFYNNEISEKSEIFDDQFSVERPDGSNFTLKIRSTKLEDSAMYFCASRGPGQMNTEAFFGQGTRLTVV.

This chain uses TRBV11-2 with TRBJ1-2, with 11 bases fitting TRBD1. Per germline, CDR1 SGHAT and CDR2 FQNNGV. This CDR3 has 17 amino acids. With 5 bases clipped from V and 5 bases from J, the junction kept 13 bases outside the gene matches. The CDR3 DNA reads TGTGCCAGCAGCAAACGGACAGGGGGCGAAAGGGAGTATGGCTACACCTTC. It specifies CASSKRTGGEREYGYTF. The full variable domain, completed using reference TRBV11-2 and TRBJ1-2, is EAGVAQSPRYKIIEKRQSVAFWCNPISGHATLYWYQQILGQGPKLLIQFQNNGVVDDSQLPKDRFSAERLKGVDSTLKIQPAKLEDSAVYLCASSKRTGGEREYGYTFGSGTRLTVV.

The gene calls are TRBV18 and TRBJ1-5; no reliable D call. This CDR3 region has 14 residues. The ends were cut back, 1 base at V and 5 bases at J, with 9 bases in the middle. CDR1 KGHSH and CDR2 LQKENI come from the germline V gene. The CDR3 coding sequence is TGTGCCAGCTCACCACGAGGTTGGGATCAGCCCCAGCATTTT. Its protein is CASSPRGWDQPQHF.

The rearrangement links TRBV6-2 or TRBV6-3 to TRBJ2-7, with 7 bases that match TRBD1. This CDR3 has 13 residues. CDR1 and CDR2 (germline): MNHEY, SVGEGT. With V trimmed by 4 bases and J by 2 bases, 2 bases remained unmatched. Here the CDR3 reads CASSWTGAYEQYF. CDR3 sequence (DNA): TGTGCCAGCAGTTGGACAGGAGCCTACGAGCAGTACTTC.

The chain joins TRBV14 to TRBJ1-1; unclear D gene. CDR1 is SGHDN and CDR2 is FVKESK in the germline V gene. This CDR3 contains 16 residues. V was clipped by 0 bases and J by 1 base, with 12 bases between them. This CDR3 is CASSQEGDVPNTEAFF. The CDR3 region has the DNA TGTGCCAGCAGCCAAGAGGGAGATGTGCCGAACACTGAAGCTTTCTTT. The full variable domain, with the rest looked up from reference TRBV14 and TRBJ1-1, is EAGVTQFPSHSVIEKGQTVTLRCDPISGHDNLYWYRRVMGKEIKFLLHFVKESKQDESGMPNNRFLAERTGGTYSTLKVQPAELEDSGVYFCASSQEGDVPNTEAFFGQGTRLTVV.

CDR3 sequence: CASSPTGASSGANVLTF. The CDR3 DNA is TGTGCCAGCAGCCCGACAGGGGCTTCCTCTGGGGCCAACGTCCTGACTTTC. The chain combines TRBV9 with TRBJ2-6; 8 bases are a match to TRBD1. Losses at the gene ends were 4 bases for V and 0 bases for J; bases not matched to a gene: 6. The CDR3 runs to 17 residues. Per the germline V gene, CDR1 is SGDLS and CDR2 is YYNGEE. Looking up the rest from reference TRBV9 and TRBJ2-6 gives the full variable domain: DSGVTQTPKHLITATGQRVTLRCSPRSGDLSVYWYQQSLDQGLQFLIQYYNGEERAKGNILERFSAQQFPDLHSELNLSSLELGDSALYFCASSPTGASSGANVLTFGAGSRLTVL.

This clone was observed a handful of times. The chain is built from TRBV25-1 and TRBJ1-2; 8 nucleotides align to TRBD1. Trimming at V came to 5 bases and at J to 7 bases, leaving 9 bases not matched to a gene. In germline, CDR1 is MGHDK, CDR2 SYGVNS. The CDR3 sequence is 14 residues long. The CDR3 DNA reads as TGTGCCAGCAGTCTAAGGACAGGGCTCGGTGGCTACACCTTC. As protein: CASSLRTGLGGYTF.

The genes are TRBV6-5 and TRBJ2-5; TRBD1 is a possible D gene (5 bases). Trimming took 2 bases from V and 3 from J, leaving 10 bases between them. Per the germline V gene, CDR1 is MNHEY and CDR2 is SVGAGI. This CDR3 region has 14 residues. CDR3: CASSYGPGKETQYF. In DNA, the CDR3 is TGTGCCAGCAGTTACGGGCCAGGGAAAGAGACCCAGTACTTC.

The chain uses TRBV6-5 and TRBJ1-4; D not resolved. CDR1 and CDR2 from the germline V gene are MNHEY and SVGAGI. CDR3 length: 15 residues. Trimming took 2 bases from V and 0 from J, leaving 7 bases between them. CDR3 region: CASSYAGATNEKLFF. The CDR3 region has the DNA TGTGCCAGCAGTTACGCGGGCGCAACTAATGAAAAACTGTTTTTT.

The J gene is TRBJ2-6, the V gene TRBV5-5, with 7 bases aligning to TRBD2. CDR1 and CDR2 from the germline V gene are SGHKS and YYEKEE (reference sequence). CDR3 size: 15 residues. Trimming at V came to 4 bases and at J to 4 bases, leaving 5 bases not matched to a gene. The DNA of the CDR3 is TGTGCCAGCAGCCCGGCGGGGGACGGGGCCAACGTCCTGACTTTC. Its translation is CASSPAGDGANVLTF.

The chain links TRBV7-2 to TRBJ1-5, with D tentatively TRBD1 (6 bases). This CDR3 is built from 15 residues. V gave up 1 base and J gave up 5 bases, with 12 bases separating them. Germline assignment: CDR1 SGHTA and CDR2 FQGNSA. CDR3 sequence reads: CASSLGAAGDQPQHF. CDR3 coding DNA: TGTGCCAGCAGCTTAGGTGCGGCAGGGGATCAGCCCCAGCATTTT. The whole variable domain, remainder taken from reference TRBV7-2 and TRBJ1-5, is GAGVSQSPSNKVTEKGKDVELRCDPISGHTALYWYRQSLGQGLEFLIYFQGNSAPDKSGLPSDRFSAERTGGSVSTLTIQRTQQEDSAVYLCASSLGAAGDQPQHFGDGTRLSIL.

The chain links TRBV7-9 to TRBJ1-6; D remains unclear. Germline V CDR1 and CDR2: SEHNR, FQNEAQ (reference sequence). The V gene lost 5 bases and the J gene lost 4 bases, with 21 bases spanning the gap. CDR3 length: 18 amino acids. The CDR3 loop is CASSLRPRGENYNSPLHF. In DNA form, the CDR3 reads TGTGCCAGCAGCCTACGCCCTCGCGGGGAGAATTATAATTCACCCCTCCACTTT. Drawing the rest from reference TRBV7-9 and TRBJ1-6, the complete variable domain is DTGVSQNPRHKITKRGQNVTFRCDPISEHNRLYWYRQTLGQGPEFLTYFQNEAQLEKSRLLSDRFSAERPKGSFSTLEIQRTEQGDSAMYLCASSLRPRGENYNSPLHFGNGTRLTVT.

This chain uses TRBV2 with TRBJ1-5; 8 nucleotides match TRBD1. CDR1 is SNHLY and CDR2 is FYNNEI in the germline V gene. The J segment lost 6 bases and the V segment lost 8 bases, leaving 9 bases of the junction unmatched. This CDR3 has 14 residues. CDR3 DNA: TGTGCCAGCCAAGACAGGGGAGGGAGTCAGCCCCAGCATTTT. Translation gives CASQDRGGSQPQHF.